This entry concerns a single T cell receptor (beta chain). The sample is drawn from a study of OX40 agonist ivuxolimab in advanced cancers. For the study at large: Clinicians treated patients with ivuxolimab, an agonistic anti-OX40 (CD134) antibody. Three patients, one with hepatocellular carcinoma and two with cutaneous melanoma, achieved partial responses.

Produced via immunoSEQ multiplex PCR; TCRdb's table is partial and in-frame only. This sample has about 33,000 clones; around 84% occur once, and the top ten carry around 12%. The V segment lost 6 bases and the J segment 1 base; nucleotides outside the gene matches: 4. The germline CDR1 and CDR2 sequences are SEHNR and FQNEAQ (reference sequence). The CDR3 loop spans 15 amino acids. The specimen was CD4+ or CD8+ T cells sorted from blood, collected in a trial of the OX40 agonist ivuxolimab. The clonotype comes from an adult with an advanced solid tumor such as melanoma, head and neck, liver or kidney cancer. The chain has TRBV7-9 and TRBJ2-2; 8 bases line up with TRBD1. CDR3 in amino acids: CASSTGTGNTGELFF. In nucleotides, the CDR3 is TGTGCCAGCAGTACCGGGACAGGGAACACCGGGGAGCTGTTTTTT.